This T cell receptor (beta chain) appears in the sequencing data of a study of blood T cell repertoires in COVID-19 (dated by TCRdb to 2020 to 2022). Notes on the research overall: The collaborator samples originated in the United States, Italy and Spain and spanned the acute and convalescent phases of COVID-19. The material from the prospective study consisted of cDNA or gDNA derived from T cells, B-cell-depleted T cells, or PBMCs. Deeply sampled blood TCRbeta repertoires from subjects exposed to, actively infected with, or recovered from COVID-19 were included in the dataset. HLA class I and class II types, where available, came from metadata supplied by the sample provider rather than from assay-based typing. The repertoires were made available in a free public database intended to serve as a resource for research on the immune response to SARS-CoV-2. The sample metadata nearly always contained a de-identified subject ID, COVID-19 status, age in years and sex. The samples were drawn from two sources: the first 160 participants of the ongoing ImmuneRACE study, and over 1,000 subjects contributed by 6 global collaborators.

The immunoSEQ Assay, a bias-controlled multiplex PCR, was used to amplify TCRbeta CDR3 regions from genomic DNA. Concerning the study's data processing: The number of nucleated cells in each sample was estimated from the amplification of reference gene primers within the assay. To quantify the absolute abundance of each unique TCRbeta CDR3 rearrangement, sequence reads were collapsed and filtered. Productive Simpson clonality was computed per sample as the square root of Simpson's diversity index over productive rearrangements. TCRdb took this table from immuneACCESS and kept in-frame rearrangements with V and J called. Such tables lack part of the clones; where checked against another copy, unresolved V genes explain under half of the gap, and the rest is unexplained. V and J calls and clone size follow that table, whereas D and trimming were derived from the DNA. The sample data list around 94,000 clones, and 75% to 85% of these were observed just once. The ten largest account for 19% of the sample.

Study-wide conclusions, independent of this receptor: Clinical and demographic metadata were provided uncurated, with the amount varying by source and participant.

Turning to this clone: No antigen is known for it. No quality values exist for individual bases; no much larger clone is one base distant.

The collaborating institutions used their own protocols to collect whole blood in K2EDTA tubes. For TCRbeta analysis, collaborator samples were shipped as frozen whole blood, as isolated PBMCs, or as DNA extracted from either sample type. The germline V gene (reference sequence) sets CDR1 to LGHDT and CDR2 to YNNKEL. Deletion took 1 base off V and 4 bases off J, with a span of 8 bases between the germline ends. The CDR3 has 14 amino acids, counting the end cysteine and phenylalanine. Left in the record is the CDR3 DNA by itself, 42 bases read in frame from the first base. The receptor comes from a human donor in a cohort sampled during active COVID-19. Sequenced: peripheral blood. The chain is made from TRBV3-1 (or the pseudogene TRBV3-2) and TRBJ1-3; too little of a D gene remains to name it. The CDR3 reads CASSQAIRGNTIYF. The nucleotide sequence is TGTGCCAGCAGCCAAGCGATTCGGGGAAACACCATATATTTT.